This paragraph reports one T cell receptor (beta chain). Its target is not known. Each PCR received spiked synthetic TCR analog templates. Sequenced by immunoSEQ multiplex PCR; TCRdb stores in-frame clones only, minus some. The sample contains some 30,000 clones, 75% to 90% of which appear only once. This sample is part of a study of PD-L1 blockade in urothelial cancer. Study at large: Counts from blood samples showed a median of about 140,000 T cells.

Overall study findings and caveats: Durable-benefit patients had greater expansion of tumor-associated blood clones at 3 weeks. Pretreatment blood TCR clonality under the median forecast improved survival.

The germline V gene encodes CDR1 PRHDT and CDR2 FYEKMQ (reference sequence). V was trimmed by 3 bases and J by 0 bases, leaving 10 bases between them. The CDR3 runs 15 residues. The input for sequencing was PBMCs, taken around atezolizumab (anti-PD-L1) treatment. The TCR comes from a man between 45 and 60 years old with urothelial cancer. This chain joins TRBV13 and TRBJ2-3; tentatively, D is TRBD1 (6 bases). The DNA of the CDR3 is TGTGCCAGCAGCTTCCTCAGGGGCAGCACAGATACGCAGTATTTT. This codes for CASSFLRGSTDTQYF.